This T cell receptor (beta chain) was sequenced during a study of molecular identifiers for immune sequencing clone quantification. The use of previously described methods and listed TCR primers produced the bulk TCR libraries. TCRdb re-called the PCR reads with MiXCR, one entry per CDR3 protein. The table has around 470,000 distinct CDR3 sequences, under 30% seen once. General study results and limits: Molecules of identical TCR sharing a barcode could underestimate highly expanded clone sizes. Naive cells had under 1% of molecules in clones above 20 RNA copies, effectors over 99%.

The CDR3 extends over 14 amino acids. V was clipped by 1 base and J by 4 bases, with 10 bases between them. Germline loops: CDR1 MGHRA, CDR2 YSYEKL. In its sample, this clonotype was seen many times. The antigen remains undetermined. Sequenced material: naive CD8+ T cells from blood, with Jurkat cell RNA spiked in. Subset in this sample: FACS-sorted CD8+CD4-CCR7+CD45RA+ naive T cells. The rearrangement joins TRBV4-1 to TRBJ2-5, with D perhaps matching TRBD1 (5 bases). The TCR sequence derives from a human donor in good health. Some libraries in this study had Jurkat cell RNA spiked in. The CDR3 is CASSQVWGGETQYF. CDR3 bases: TGCGCCAGCAGCCAAGTCTGGGGCGGAGAGACCCAGTACTTC.